Listed here are 5 T cell receptor beta chains from one sample, sequenced in a study of OX40 agonist ivuxolimab in advanced cancers. TCRdb keeps only in-frame clones here, not all; method: immunoSEQ multiplex PCR. The sample consists of around 35,000 clones, roughly nine tenths of them appearing once. The specimen was CD4+ or CD8+ T cells sorted from blood, collected in a trial of the OX40 agonist ivuxolimab. All receptors derive from an adult with an advanced solid tumor such as melanoma, head and neck, liver or kidney cancer.

This clone was detected only once. The V and J genes are TRBV28 and TRBJ2-7, with D tentatively TRBD1 (6 bases). The CDR3 contains 13 residues. CDR1 and CDR2 (germline): MDHEN, SYDVKM. V was pared by 10 bases and J by 4 bases, with 17 bases between. CDR3 DNA: TGTGCCACCCGGACAGCGAGAAAATACGAGCAGTACTTC. This sequence encodes CATRTARKYEQYF.

V and J are TRBV15 and TRBJ2-2, with TRBD2 matching over 10 bases. This CDR3 contains 16 residues. Germline V gives CDR1 LNHNV, CDR2 YYDKDF (reference sequence). J gave up 0 bases and V 9 bases, and 7 bases lay outside the gene matches. CDR3: CATWSSGGANTGELFF. For the CDR3, the DNA is TGTGCCACTTGGTCTAGCGGGGGCGCGAACACCGGGGAGCTGTTTTTT.

The chain carries TRBV28 and TRBJ1-4; 7 bases map to TRBD1. The germline gives CDR1 MDHEN, CDR2 SYDVKM. The CDR3 runs 15 residues. The V segment lost 5 bases and the J segment 6 bases; nucleotides outside the gene matches: 9. The chain's CDR3 is CASSIGQAGDEKLFF. Here the CDR3 DNA reads TGTGCCAGCAGTATAGGACAGGCCGGAGATGAAAAACTGTTTTTT.

The chain combines TRBV7-2 with TRBJ1-6; 8 positions agree with TRBD1. V lost 5 bases to trimming and J lost 9 bases; unmatched junction nucleotides: 12. The CDR3 has 16 residues. Germline V CDR1 and CDR2: SGHTA, FQGNSA. CDR3 residues: CASSNPGQAQGSPLHF. CDR3 coding DNA: TGTGCCAGCAGCAATCCGGGACAGGCTCAGGGTTCACCCCTCCACTTT. Complete variable domain (other parts from reference TRBV7-2 and TRBJ1-6): GAGVSQSPSNKVTEKGKDVELRCDPISGHTALYWYRQSLGQGLEFLIYFQGNSAPDKSGLPSDRFSAERTGGSVSTLTIQRTQQEDSAVYLCASSNPGQAQGSPLHFGNGTRLTVT.

The rearrangement links TRBV30 to TRBJ1-5; possible D gene TRBD1, 6 bases. Germline lookup yields CDR1 GTSNPN and CDR2 SVGIG (reference sequence). V was pared by 1 base and J by 7 bases, with 11 bases between. The CDR3 contains 13 residues. For the CDR3, the DNA is TGTGCCTGGAGTGCTGGGGGCTGGCAGCCCCAGCATTTT. Its translation: CAWSAGGWQPQHF.